These 27 T cell receptor beta chains came from one sample sequenced in a study of cytomegalovirus exposure and HLA in healthy donors. A multiplex PCR was run with 60 Vbeta primers and 13 Jbeta primers. This table comes from immunoSEQ multiplex PCR, and its TCRdb copy is limited to in-frame clones, with some not included. The sample has under 200,000 clones, 81% seen once. The sample taken for sequencing was PBMCs. Receptor source: a man aged 35 to 55 in good health and CMV-seropositive.

This clone was observed a handful of times. The chain carries TRBV29-1 and TRBJ2-6; TRBD2 is a possible D gene (5 bases). CDR1 and CDR2 (germline): SQVTM, ANQGSEA. Trimming left V 4 bases short and J 0 bases short, with 10 bases between. CDR3 length: 15 residues. The CDR3 reads CSVVLRGSGANVLTF. For the CDR3, the DNA is TGCAGCGTTGTACTACGGGGCTCTGGGGCCAACGTCCTGACTTTC.

This chain links TRBV7-9 with TRBJ2-5; TRBD1 aligns across 7 bases. Trimming removed 7 bases from V and 1 base from J; junction bases left unmatched: 6. Germline V gives CDR1 SEHNR, CDR2 FQNEAQ (reference sequence). The CDR3 has 14 residues. CDR3 DNA sequence: TGTGCCAGCACTTACGACAGGGCCCAAGAGACCCAGTACTTC. Encoded protein: CASTYDRAQETQYF.

This chain uses TRBV7-8 with TRBJ1-4; no clear D gene. Deletions cut 7 bases from V and 0 bases from J, with 15 bases between. Germline CDR1 SGHVS, CDR2 FQNEAQ. CDR3 length: 16 amino acids. Here the CDR3 DNA reads TGTGCCAGCACCCCCAATGCGGTGGCAACTAATGAAAAACTGTTTTTT. Translated: CASTPNAVATNEKLFF.

The chain joins TRBV7-9 to TRBJ2-6; 12 bases map to TRBD1. The J segment lost 3 bases and the V segment lost 5 bases, leaving 5 bases of the junction unmatched. CDR3 length equals 17 residues. Germline assignment: CDR1 SEHNR and CDR2 FQNEAQ (reference sequence). The CDR3 region has the DNA TGTGCCAGCAGCCGCGGGACAGGGGGCTTTGGGGCCAACGTCCTGACTTTC. Protein: CASSRGTGGFGANVLTF. Complete variable domain (other parts from reference TRBV7-9 and TRBJ2-6): DTGVSQNPRHKITKRGQNVTFRCDPISEHNRLYWYRQTLGQGPEFLTYFQNEAQLEKSRLLSDRFSAERPKGSFSTLEIQRTEQGDSAMYLCASSRGTGGFGANVLTFGAGSRLTVL.

This chain uses TRBV7-8 with TRBJ2-2; 11 bases match TRBD2. The CDR3 is 15 amino acids. The trim removed 5 bases at V and 4 bases at J, leaving 3 bases unmatched. In germline, CDR1 is SGHVS, CDR2 FQNEAQ. CDR3: CASSPSGGRTGELFF. In nucleotides, the CDR3 is TGTGCCAGCAGCCCTAGCGGGGGGCGCACCGGGGAGCTGTTTTTT.

V usage is TRBV27 and J usage is TRBJ2-7, with D possibly TRBD2 on 7 matching bases. Germline CDR1 is MNHEY and CDR2 is SMNVEV (reference sequence). Trimming left V 6 bases short and J 2 bases short, with 14 bases between. The CDR3 is made up of 14 amino acids. CDR3 nucleotides: TGTGCCAGCAGCCCCCGGGGGGCCCCCTACGAGCAGTACTTC. Its protein is CASSPRGAPYEQYF.

CDR3 DNA sequence: TGTGCCAGCAGTTCGGGACAGAGTTACACCGGGGAGCTGTTTTTT. Translation gives CASSSGQSYTGELFF. The chain carries TRBV6-5 and TRBJ2-2, with TRBD1 matching 7 bases. Germline V lookup: CDR1 MNHEY, CDR2 SVGAGI. The CDR3 extends over 15 amino acids. The trim removed 4 bases at V and 3 bases at J, leaving 5 bases unmatched.

This clone was observed a few times. The rearrangement links TRBV5-4 to TRBJ2-1, with 7 bases lining up with TRBD2. After removal of 3 bases from V and 5 bases from J, the junction contained 11 bases not matched to a gene. CDR1 SGHNT and CDR2 YYREEE come from the germline V gene (reference sequence). This CDR3 contains 16 residues. CDR3 sequence reads: CASSYPGGFAHNEQFF. The CDR3 DNA reads TGTGCCAGCAGCTACCCCGGGGGGTTTGCCCACAATGAGCAGTTCTTC. Full variable domain (rest looked up from reference TRBV5-4 and TRBJ2-1): ETGVTQSPTHLIKTRGQQVTLRCSSQSGHNTVSWYQQALGQGPQFIFQYYREEENGRGNFPPRFSGLQFPNYSSELNVNALELDDSALYLCASSYPGGFAHNEQFFGPGTRLTVL.

This clone was found once. The chain combines TRBV7-8 with TRBJ2-7; maybe TRBD1 (6 bases). The CDR3 runs to 13 residues. The germline V and J ends were trimmed by 4 bases and 1 base, with 8 bases remaining between them. The V gene's germline CDR1 is SGHVS and CDR2 FQNEAQ. CDR3 loop: CASSSTGSYEQYF. The CDR3 bases are TGTGCCAGCAGCTCCACAGGGTCCTACGAGCAGTACTTC.

The sample holds a few counts of this clone. The chain joins TRBV5-1 to TRBJ1-1; weak D call: TRBD1 (5 bases). Germline assignment: CDR1 SGHRS and CDR2 YFSETQ. The CDR3 spans 12 residues. V gave up 3 bases and J gave up 8 bases, with 11 bases separating them. CDR3 in amino acids: CASSWGEGEAFF. The CDR3 DNA sequence: TGCGCCAGCAGCTGGGGGGAGGGGGAAGCTTTCTTT. Supplemented by reference TRBV5-1 and TRBJ1-1, the full variable domain reads KAGVTQTPRYLIKTRGQQVTLSCSPISGHRSVSWYQQTPGQGLQFLFEYFSETQRNKGNFPGRFSGRQFSNSRSEMNVSTLELGDSALYLCASSWGEGEAFFGQGTRLTVV.

This clone was observed once. The chain uses TRBV11-2 and TRBJ2-7, with TRBD1 identical over 9 bases. Germline loops: CDR1 SGHAT, CDR2 FQNNGV. V dropped 0 bases and J dropped 3; count of bases not matched to a gene: 6. The CDR3 spans 16 residues. The CDR3: CASSLDRRTGVYEQYF. CDR3 sequence (DNA): TGTGCCAGCAGCTTAGATCGACGGACAGGGGTCTACGAGCAGTACTTC.

This sequence joins TRBV5-6 and TRBJ2-5, with D unresolved. The J call is uncertain, as TRBJ2-7 better fits the DNA end. This CDR3 is built from 14 residues. Germline assignment: CDR1 SGHDT and CDR2 YYEEEE. The CDR3 nucleotides read TGTGCCAGCAGCTTGCCAAAGAGTCGACACGAGCAGTACTTC. Amino acids: CASSLPKSRHEQYF.

This clone has only a few counts. V usage is TRBV2 and J usage is TRBJ2-3; 11 bases fit TRBD2. The V segment lost 6 bases and the J segment 11 bases; nucleotides outside the gene matches: 10. The CDR3 is 14 residues long. Germline CDR1 reads SNHLY; CDR2 reads FYNNEI. The DNA for the CDR3 is TGTGCCAGCAGCGGGACTAGCGGATCCCGGGGGCAGTATTTT. This translates into CASSGTSGSRGQYF.

The chain recombines TRBV2 with TRBJ2-2; 8 nucleotides align to TRBD2. The CDR3 runs to 15 residues. V was clipped by 7 bases and J by 4 bases; unmatched bases: 8. Germline CDR1 and CDR2: SNHLY and FYNNEI. The CDR3 DNA reads as TGTGCCAGCACTCTCGGACTAGCTGGCACCGGGGAGCTGTTTTTT. This translates into CASTLGLAGTGELFF.

This clone was counted once. The V gene is TRBV12-2, the J gene TRBJ1-2; TRBD1 is the table's D call, not checked against the DNA. TRBV12-2 is a known pseudogene. The CDR3 runs to 17 residues. This CDR3 reads CASRLAPPGTGLSGYTF. Here the CDR3 DNA reads TGTGCAAGTCGCTTAGCCCCTCCCGGGACAGGGCTTAGCGGCTACACCTTC.

This clone was counted once. The genes are TRBV4-1 and TRBJ2-5, with 7 bases fitting TRBD1. Germline assignment: CDR1 MGHRA and CDR2 YSYEKL. CDR3 length: 15 residues. The junction had 6 bases not matched to a gene; V was cut back by 4 bases and J by 1 base. As DNA, the CDR3 is TGCGCCAGCAGCCGCCCCGGGACAGCCCAAGAGACCCAGTACTTC. Protein: CASSRPGTAQETQYF.

This chain connects TRBV7-8 to TRBJ1-2; 7 bases map to TRBD1. The CDR3 totals 14 residues. V was pared by 1 base and J by 5 bases, with 4 bases of the junction left unmatched. Germline lookup yields CDR1 SGHVS and CDR2 FQNEAQ. CDR3 DNA sequence: TGTGCCAGCAGCTTAGGGGGGACAGCGTATGGCTACACCTTC. Residues: CASSLGGTAYGYTF.

The chain joins TRBV6-1 to TRBJ2-7, with a weak D call TRBD2 (5 bases). Trimming left V 6 bases short and J 7 bases short, with 10 bases between. The CDR3 totals 11 residues. CDR1 MNHNS and CDR2 SASEGT come from the germline V gene. CDR3 loop: CASSRGLEQYF. The CDR3 region has the DNA TGTGCCAGCAGCAGAGGACTTGAGCAGTACTTC.

The V gene is TRBV5-1, the J gene TRBJ2-1; 8 bases match TRBD2. Trimming took 7 bases from V and 2 from J; bases not matched to a gene: 8. The CDR3 covers 15 residues. Germline assignment: CDR1 SGHRS and CDR2 YFSETQ. The DNA of the CDR3 is TGCGCCAGCGGGAAAGCGGGAGCCCCCTACAATGAGCAGTTCTTC. Its translation: CASGKAGAPYNEQFF.

The chain combines TRBV6-5 with TRBJ1-2; TRBD1 matches at 10 bases. V dropped 5 bases and J dropped 6; count of bases not matched to a gene: 9. Germline values: CDR1 MNHEY, CDR2 SVGAGI. The CDR3 runs 15 residues. The CDR3 region is CASSTTTGGANGYTF. In DNA form, the CDR3 reads TGTGCCAGCAGTACAACGACAGGGGGCGCGAATGGCTACACCTTC.

The chain couples TRBV7-2 to TRBJ2-6; D unclear. Looked up from germline, CDR1 is SGHTA and CDR2 is FQGNSA. The CDR3 runs 18 residues. Trimming removed 1 base at V and 4 bases at J, with 17 bases between. The CDR3 is CASSLEPLRVLGANVLTF. CDR3 nucleotides: TGTGCCAGCAGCTTAGAGCCCCTCCGGGTACTGGGGGCCAACGTCCTGACTTTC.

This rearrangement joins TRBV2 to TRBJ1-4; D not certain. V lost 6 bases and J lost 3, with 8 bases in between. The CDR3 has 13 residues. The germline V gene encodes CDR1 SNHLY and CDR2 FYNNEI. CDR3 amino acids: CASRTKANEKLFF. The CDR3 DNA follows: TGTGCCAGCAGGACTAAGGCTAATGAAAAACTGTTTTTT.

The chain employs TRBV27 and TRBJ2-7; 7 bases fit TRBD2. V lost 1 base to trimming and J lost 7 bases; unmatched junction nucleotides: 16. This CDR3 is 17 amino acids long. Germline-derived CDR1 and CDR2 are MNHEY and SMNVEV (reference sequence). Here the CDR3 DNA reads TGTGCCAGCAGTTTATTGGGGTATACGGCGGGAGCTGGGGAGCAGTACTTC. Encoded protein: CASSLLGYTAGAGEQYF.

The rearrangement joins TRBV19 to TRBJ2-7, with 10 bases matching TRBD1. Unmatched junction bases numbered 13, after V lost 11 bases and J lost 6 bases. In germline, CDR1 is LNHDA, CDR2 SQIVND (reference sequence). This CDR3 has 14 amino acids. CDR3 amino acids: CASTRDRGGGEQYF. CDR3 DNA sequence: TGTGCCTCTACCCGGGACAGGGGAGGTGGCGAGCAGTACTTC.

V is TRBV6-1 and J is TRBJ2-7, with TRBD1 as a possible D gene (5 bases). Germline V gene data show CDR1 as MNHNS and CDR2 as SASEGT. CDR3 length: 15 residues. V was clipped by 1 base and J by 2 bases, with 12 bases between them. CDR3 sequence reads: CASSEGGAVPYEQYF. The CDR3 nucleotides read TGTGCCAGCAGTGAAGGTGGGGCGGTTCCCTACGAGCAGTACTTC.

This clone showed up just once. The rearrangement uses TRBV7-9 and TRBJ2-1, with TRBD2 matching 9 bases. Per germline, CDR1 SEHNR and CDR2 FQNEAQ (reference sequence). Trimming removed 4 bases from V and 8 bases from J; junction bases left unmatched: 15. This CDR3 is 17 amino acids long. The DNA for the CDR3 is TGTGCCAGCAGCTACCGACTAGCGGCCAACACGGGGGATGAGCAGTTCTTC. Amino acids: CASSYRLAANTGDEQFF.

The chain has TRBV4-1 and TRBJ2-2; the D gene is possibly TRBD2 (6 bases). The CDR3 totals 15 residues. In germline, CDR1 is MGHRA, CDR2 YSYEKL. Trimming shortened V by 4 bases and J by 5 bases, and 14 bases separated the two germline ends. For the CDR3, the DNA is TGCGCCAGCAGCCTCGGGGGAGGTATGACCGGGGAGCTGTTTTTT. It translates to CASSLGGGMTGELFF.